Listed below are T cell receptor beta chains from one sample, sequenced in a study of blood T cell repertoires in COVID-19. The data were produced by immunoSEQ multiplex PCR, yet TCRdb's version contains in-frame clones alone and is incomplete. The data contain 200,000 to 250,000 clones, around 90% of them singletons. The sequenced sample consisted of peripheral blood. The receptors were gathered from a man between 25 and 39 years old with COVID-19, enrolled during active disease. The CDR3 runs from the conserved cysteine through the conserved F or W.

>TRBJ1-2|TRBV12-3/TRBV12-4
CASTPGNYGYTF
>TRBJ1-1|TRBV9
CASSGIRTGGGGTEAFF
>TRBJ1-2|TRBV9
CASSATYRGRGYGYTF
>TRBJ1-2|TRBV6-5
CASSYSYLDGYTF
>TRBJ1-5|TRBV18
CASSPQGVEQPQHF
>TRBJ2-7|TRBV28
CASSSPRTGGYEQYF
>TRBJ1-1|TRBV7-9
CASSLTGNTEAFF
>TRBJ1-1|TRBV28
CASSSHQGTEAFF
>TRBJ2-7|TRBV12-3/TRBV12-4
CASSPGQYEQYF
>TRBJ1-2|TRBV27
CASSLVGTGGYGYTF
>TRBJ2-7|TRBV19
CASSISSGRAYEQYF
>TRBJ2-7|TRBV7-9
CASSLRDRASYEQYF
>TRBJ1-1|TRBV6-5
CASSYSRKRGGAFF
>TRBJ2-7|TRBV15
CATSREGRPYEQYF
>TRBJ1-2|TRBV27
CASSSLDRVSGYTF
>TRBJ1-1|TRBV3-1/TRBV3-2
CASSQMYRGLKDTEAFF
>TRBJ2-7|TRBV3-1/TRBV3-2
CASSQQGAMYF
>TRBJ1-4|TRBV30
CAWSKLEEKLFF
>TRBJ2-3|TRBV27
CASSSSPGQSTDTQYF